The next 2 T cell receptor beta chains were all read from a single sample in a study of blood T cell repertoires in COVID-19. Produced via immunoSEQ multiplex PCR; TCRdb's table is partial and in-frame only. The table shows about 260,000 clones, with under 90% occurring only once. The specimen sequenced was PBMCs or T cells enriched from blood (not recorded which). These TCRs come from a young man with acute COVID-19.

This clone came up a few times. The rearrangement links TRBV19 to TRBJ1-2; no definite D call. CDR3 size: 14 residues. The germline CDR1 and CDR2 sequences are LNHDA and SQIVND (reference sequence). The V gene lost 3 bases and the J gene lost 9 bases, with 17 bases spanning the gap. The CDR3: CASSISWARESYTF. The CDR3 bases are TGTGCCAGTAGTATTAGTTGGGCTCGGGAGAGCTACACCTTC.

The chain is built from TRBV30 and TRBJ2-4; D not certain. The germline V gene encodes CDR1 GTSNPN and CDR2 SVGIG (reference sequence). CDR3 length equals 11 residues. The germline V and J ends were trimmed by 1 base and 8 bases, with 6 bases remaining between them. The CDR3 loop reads CAWSALDIQYF. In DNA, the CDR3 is TGTGCCTGGAGTGCCCTAGACATTCAGTACTTC.